These 13 T cell receptor beta chains were all obtained from the same sample, sequenced in a study of blood T cell repertoires in COVID-19 (dated by TCRdb to 2018 to 2020). Receptor libraries were prepared by the immunoSEQ multiplex PCR assay. In its TCRdb copy, this immuneACCESS table keeps in-frame sequences only and misses some clones. Where compared with another copy, unresolved V genes explain less than half of these, and the others have no known cause. This sample is represented by tens of thousands of clones; about 89% of them were singletons. The ten largest clones represent roughly an eighth of the sample. Sequenced material: peripheral blood. The receptors originated from a woman in her sixties with active COVID-19.

The chain links TRBV6-5 to TRBJ1-3; the D is unclear. The V gene lost 7 bases and the J gene lost 2 bases, with 9 bases spanning the gap. The CDR3 consists of 13 residues. CDR1 and CDR2 from the germline V gene are MNHEY and SVGAGI. The CDR3 nucleotides read TGTGCCAGCAAGCGGGCTGCTGGAAACACCATATATTTT. This translates into CASKRAAGNTIYF.

This chain connects TRBV18 to TRBJ2-2; possibly TRBD2 for D (6 bases). The CDR3 consists of 18 residues. Germline V gene sequence: CDR1 KGHSH, CDR2 LQKENI. Trimming shortened V by 6 bases and J by 0 bases, and 20 bases separated the two germline ends. For the CDR3, the DNA is TGTGCCAGCTCTCCTTTCGACGGGGGATCCGCGAACACCGGGGAGCTGTTTTTT. Translation gives CASSPFDGGSANTGELFF.

The chain couples TRBV7-2 to TRBJ2-1, with 11 bases aligning to TRBD1. Trimming removed 4 bases from V and 7 bases from J; junction bases left unmatched: 6. Per germline, CDR1 SGHTA and CDR2 FQGNSA. The CDR3 totals 15 residues. CDR3 nucleotide sequence: TGTGCCAGCAGCTACGGACAGGGGGCTGGGAATGAGCAGTTCTTC. It specifies CASSYGQGAGNEQFF.

The gene calls are TRBV25-1 and TRBJ1-4; D is perhaps TRBD1 (5 bases). Germline loops: CDR1 MGHDK, CDR2 SYGVNS. The CDR3 covers 15 residues. Trimming cost V 5 bases and J 8 bases, with 18 bases left between them. CDR3 region: CASSPTGLSQEKLFF. The CDR3 DNA reads as TGTGCCAGCAGTCCTACGGGACTATCTCAGGAAAAACTGTTTTTT. Looking up the rest from reference TRBV25-1 and TRBJ1-4 gives the full variable domain: EADIYQTPRYLVIGTGKKITLECSQTMGHDKMYWYQQDPGMELHLIHYSYGVNSTEKGDLSSESTVSRIRTEHFPLTLESARPSHTSQYLCASSPTGLSQEKLFFGSGTQLSVL.

This chain connects TRBV4-3 to TRBJ1-2; TRBD1 matches at 9 bases. Germline lookup yields CDR1 LGHNA and CDR2 YSLEER. With 0 bases clipped from V and 7 bases from J, the junction kept 6 bases outside the gene matches. The CDR3 totals 15 residues. In nucleotides, the CDR3 is TGCGCCAGCAGCCAAGATCCCACAGGGGGCAGTGGCTACACCTTC. Translating it yields CASSQDPTGGSGYTF.

J is TRBJ2-1 and V is TRBV9; D might be TRBD1 (6 bases). CDR3 length: 15 amino acids. Germline V CDR1 and CDR2: SGDLS, YYNGEE. The ends were cut back, 3 bases at V and 4 bases at J, with 14 bases in the middle. Here the CDR3 reads CASSAGQRLYNEQFF. Written as DNA, the CDR3 is TGTGCCAGCAGCGCCGGACAGAGGTTGTACAATGAGCAGTTCTTC.

The chain is built from TRBV5-1 and TRBJ1-2; 7 bases agree with TRBD1. The ends lost 4 bases at V and 8 bases at J; junction bases unmatched: 8. The germline CDR1 and CDR2 sequences are SGHRS and YFSETQ. The CDR3 length is 13 residues. The CDR3 loop is CASSDRVRSGYTF. The CDR3 region has the DNA TGCGCCAGCAGCGACAGGGTAAGGAGCGGCTACACCTTC.

This chain uses TRBV11-3 with TRBJ1-2; D possibly corresponds to TRBD1 (5 bases). This CDR3 has 13 residues. V shed 4 bases and J shed 5 bases, with 11 bases lying between them. Germline V lookup: CDR1 SGHNT, CDR2 YENEEA. CDR3 coding DNA: TGTGCCAGCAGCTCCTCTGCAGGGTATGGCTACACCTTC. This sequence encodes CASSSSAGYGYTF. The full variable domain, completed using reference TRBV11-3 and TRBJ1-2, is EAGVVQSPRYKIIEKKQPVAFWCNPISGHNTLYWYLQNLGQGPELLIRYENEEAVDDSQLPKDRFSAERLKGVDSTLKIQPAELGDSAVYLCASSSSAGYGYTFGSGTRLTVV.

This clone has a handful of counts. The J gene is TRBJ2-7, the V gene TRBV3-1 (or the pseudogene TRBV3-2); D gene unclear. Trimming pared 4 bases from V and 4 bases from J, leaving 11 bases between. Germline V lookup: CDR1 LGHDT, CDR2 YNNKEL (reference sequence). The CDR3 is 13 amino acids. This chain's CDR3 is CASSLGWQYEQYF. The CDR3 nucleotides are TGTGCCAGCAGCCTCGGGTGGCAGTACGAGCAGTACTTC.

This chain connects TRBV6-4 to TRBJ1-5; 7 bases fit TRBD1. The V and J ends lost 6 bases and 5 bases, in that order; junction bases with no gene match: 10. Per the germline V gene, CDR1 is MRHNA and CDR2 is SNTAGT. The length of the CDR3 is 15 residues. CDR3 coding DNA: TGTGCCAGCAGGGAACAGGGGATGTTGCATCAGCCCCAGCATTTT. Translating gives CASREQGMLHQPQHF.

The V call is TRBV20-1, the J call TRBJ1-2; D may be TRBD1 (5 bases). The CDR3 spans 11 residues. V was pared by 6 bases and J by 4 bases, with 9 bases between. From germline, CDR1 is DFQATT and CDR2 SNEGSKA (reference sequence). DNA for the CDR3: TGCAGTGCCCCGGGACTCTATGGCTACACCTTC. It translates to CSAPGLYGYTF.

This sequence joins TRBV7-8 and TRBJ1-2; 7 bases are shared with TRBD1. Trimming cost V 5 bases and J 5 bases; bases outside gene matches: 11. Germline CDR1 and CDR2: SGHVS and FQNEAQ. CDR3 length: 15 amino acids. The CDR3 protein is CASSPHRGRSYGYTF. The CDR3 DNA sequence: TGTGCCAGCAGCCCCCACAGGGGAAGGTCTTATGGCTACACCTTC.

This sequence joins TRBV6-5 and TRBJ2-5; 8 bases are a match to TRBD1. CDR3 length equals 14 residues. CDR1 is MNHEY, CDR2 SVGAGI, per germline. The V and J ends lost 10 bases and 1 base, in that order; junction bases with no gene match: 8. The chain's CDR3 is CATLHTGGQETQYF. For the CDR3, the DNA is TGTGCCACCCTACATACAGGGGGCCAAGAGACCCAGTACTTC.